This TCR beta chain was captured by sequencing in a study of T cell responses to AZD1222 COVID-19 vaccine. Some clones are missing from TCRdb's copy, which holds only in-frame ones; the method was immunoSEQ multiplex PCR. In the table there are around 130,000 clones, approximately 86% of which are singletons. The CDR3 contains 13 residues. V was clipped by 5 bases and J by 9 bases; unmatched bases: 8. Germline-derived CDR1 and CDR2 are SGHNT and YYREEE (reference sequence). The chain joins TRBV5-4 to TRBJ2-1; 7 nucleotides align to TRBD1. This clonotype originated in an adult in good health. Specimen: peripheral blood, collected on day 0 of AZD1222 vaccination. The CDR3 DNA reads TGTGCCAGCAGTTACCGACAGGGCATTGAGCAGTTCTTC. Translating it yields CASSYRQGIEQFF.